The entry below gives a single T cell receptor beta chain sequence along with its context. No antigen is known for it. The data originate from a study of cytomegalovirus exposure and HLA in healthy donors (dated by TCRdb to the late 2010s). As for the study more broadly: In an earlier analysis of under 750 of the donors, 250 to 350 Gb of sequence data and 100 million or so unique TCR beta sequences from about 179 million T cells were reported. The study was designed to test whether signatures of past pathogen exposure could be identified by cataloging public T cell receptors. An earlier analysis of fewer than 700 of the donors applied high-throughput TCR beta sequencing to assess whether each TCR beta V gene segment acted as functional or pseudogenic. About 280 gigabases of sequencing data and tens of millions of unique TCR sequences were included in an early release covering 500 to 750 HLA-typed donors. Donor age, sex, ethnicity and CMV serostatus were compiled together with the repertoire data. In the later analysis, no new phenotypic data were used to find candidate immune exposures; instead, reliance was placed on TCR beta sequences and their occurrence across donors. Of the 300 to 500 genotyped donors, approximately 81% were placed in the genetic ancestry cluster associated with self-reported Caucasian donors. The T cell repertoires of under 750 subjects were profiled by immunosequencing and related to cytomegalovirus serostatus. Several DR-DQ haplotypes were treated as single units for association and clustering because of strong linkage in the cohort. High-throughput TCR immunosequencing, statistical association of individual TCRs with disease status, and machine learning were combined to predict cytomegalovirus infection status. Class I and class II HLA loci were covered by the typing at four-digit resolution. In a later genetic analysis, genome-wide SNP genotypes for 398 of the 666 donors were used, and that subset was treated as a discovery cohort. Besides the first cohort of more than 650 subjects, a separate validation cohort made up of roughly 130 different subjects was used. On average, approximately 250,000 unique TCR beta nucleotide sequences were sequenced per donor among a few hundred genotyped donors of the cohort, with roughly 18% of those sequences being non-productive. Every repertoire in the discovery cohort had been generated on one and the same sequencing platform. The number of typed donors differed by locus: about 629-630 for A, B, C, DRB1 and DQB1; 522 for DQA1; approximately 600 for DPA1; and around 450 for DPB1. To study patterns of TCR occurrence, a later analysis re-analyzed previously published TCR beta repertoires from 600 to 750 donors and added high-resolution HLA genotyping.

The library relied on the immunoSEQ multiplex PCR assay. A mixture of 60 forward primers for TCR Vbeta segments and 13 reverse primers for TCR Jbeta segments was used in the multiplex PCR. The CDR3 region of rearranged TCR beta genes was amplified from genomic DNA with a multiplex PCR assay. The Illumina HiSeq System was used to sequence the amplified TCR beta libraries as 87-base-pair reads. On the study's bioinformatics: A later analysis counted about 80 million unique TCR beta chains across the roughly 700 repertoires, and some 11 million of these chains were shared by at least two donors. Raw reads were error-corrected and collapsed into unique sequences with a nearest-neighbor algorithm that merged closely related sequences to remove PCR and sequencing errors. V, D and J gene segments were assigned by aligning CDR3 sequences to IMGT reference sequences. For a sequence to be retained, a match of at least six nucleotides was required to both a V gene segment and a J gene segment. Rearrangements were classified as productive when the CDR3 lacked stop codons and remained in frame with V and J, and all other rearrangements were classified as non-productive. Following IMGT convention, CDR3 was defined as the stretch from the second conserved V-encoded cysteine to the conserved J-encoded phenylalanine. The earlier analysis of some 540 of the donors excluded any sequence lacking an unambiguous match to a single V gene segment. An earlier analysis of under 750 of the donors called V segments functional above 56.7% productive rearrangements and segregating when the between-donor standard deviation exceeded 5%. To diagnose cytomegalovirus status from the catalog of TCR beta chain sequences, a statistical classification framework was built. A later analysis assigned V and J genes by comparing TCR nucleotide sequences with IMGT/GENE-DB human TR gene sequences. The TCRdist pipeline was used in a later analysis to assign CDR3 sequences and most-parsimonious VDJ recombination scenarios. In a later analysis, each TCR beta chain was defined by its CDR3 amino acid sequence together with its V-gene family, and reads without a unique V-gene family were excluded. As a way to deal with suspected cross-contamination and a sequencing artifact, a later analysis dropped nearly 600 nucleotide sequences that were highly shared and had low generation probability. A later analysis calculated a clonal expansion index for each public chain from normalized within-repertoire ranks of inferred template counts. A later analysis computed generation probabilities with a VDJ recombination model fitted to out-of-frame rearrangements, and checked the results against IGoR. Hypergeometric tests were used in a later analysis to score TCR-TCR, TCR-HLA and TCR-CMV co-occurrence, with a repertoire-size bias correction applied to the TCR pairs. A later analysis estimated false discovery rates by permuting HLA or CMV assignments 20 times. In a later analysis, co-occurring TCRs were grouped with DBSCAN, and TCRdist sequence similarity was added when clustering was performed within HLA-allele-positive subsets. For co-occurrence clustering, repertoires with fewer than 30,000 or more than 120,000 public chains were excluded, along with a handful of repertoires with anomalous nucleotide sharing. Here the immuneACCESS table is served through TCRdb, limited to in-frame sequences with V and J called. Missing clones are a known gap in these copies; in checked studies unresolved V genes cover under half, and the rest lacks a known reason. Clone size and V and J calls were adopted from that table, with D and trimming inferred from the DNA. The table kept for this sample lists about 51,000 clones. About 24% of the sample rests with the top ten.

Beyond this particular receptor, the publication reports: In a later genetic analysis, fewer N-insertions in productive TCRs were reported among donors in an Asian-associated ancestry cluster than the roughly 670-donor mean. In a later analysis, HLA-associated TCR beta chains showed more clonal expansion and lower generation probabilities than non-associated chains that were equally common. Correlated functional status among segregating V segments might reflect linkage disequilibrium, but an unknown experimental factor could not be ruled out. A few of the identified cytomegalovirus-associated TCR beta chains were confirmed in vitro to be specific for cytomegalovirus antigens. When HLA alleles, especially DR and DQ, strongly co-occurred, attributing TCR associations to individual alleles was difficult. Because counts were too low, approximately 15 rarely observed V segments, including chromosome 9 orphons, were excluded from the earlier analysis of under 650 of the donors. Most TCR sequences were seen in very few donors, while some public TCRs were found in many individuals. V-gene and J-gene trimming of TCR beta chains was associated with a missense DCLRE1C variant in a later genetic analysis, and the association was replicated in an independent cohort. In a later analysis, TCR association rates were found to vary across HLA loci, with the most associated TCRs seen for DRB1 alleles and the fewest for HLA-C alleles. At a false discovery rate of 0.05, a later analysis linked some 18,000 TCR beta sequences to specific HLA alleles. CMV serostatus was the only immune exposure information available for the cohort. Roughly uniform sequencing depth across donors was assumed in presence/absence analyses, although this assumption may not hold. According to the authors, the approach could potentially be generalized to other disease states and immunological phenotypes. In both the original and validation cohorts, the classifier was reported to diagnose cytomegalovirus status with high specificity and sensitivity. Because the 87-base-pair reads could not distinguish some IMGT-functional V segments, including TRBV6-2 and TRBV6-3, those segments were excluded. The study listed 150 to 200 TCR beta chains as associated with cytomegalovirus. The cohort was sequenced for TCR beta chains only, and without alpha or paired-chain data the features that could be detected were limited. According to a later analysis, parvovirus B19, influenza, CMV and Epstein-Barr virus appeared linked to several top co-occurrence clusters. A later analysis found that most CMV-associated TCR beta chains appeared HLA-restricted, with HLA associations seemingly driven largely by CMV exposure. A further reported finding was that TCR beta sequences accurately predicted the HLA-A and HLA-B alleles for most subjects in the first cohort. Because some donors lacked HLA typing at each locus, the association tests relied only on the typed subset. In an earlier analysis of some 640 of the donors, most TCR beta V segments were observed in productive rearrangements about 87% or about 30% of the time, broadly matching IMGT annotations. A group of highly shared sequence variants was considered likely to be a technical artifact of the sequencing pipeline.

The cohort comprised some 680 healthy bone marrow donors. All cohort members were sampled while nominally healthy, although unrecorded immune exposures were likely present. The donor was CMV seropositive and was included in the group of some 290 seropositive cohort members. A peripheral blood sample was provided by each donor, and peripheral blood mononuclear cells were used for TCR beta sequencing. The Qiagen DNeasy Blood Extraction Kit was used to extract genomic DNA from the blood cell samples. V has 4 bases trimmed and J has 3 bases trimmed; junction bases matching no gene number 7. The germline V gene encodes CDR1 MDHEN and CDR2 SYDVKM. The CDR3 runs 17 amino acids, cysteine and phenylalanine included. Of all the DNA, just the CDR3 is kept, 51 bases in frame from base 1.

The receptor was derived from a man aged 35-49 years in good health and CMV-seropositive. This sequence uses TRBV28 and TRBJ2-1, with 12 central nucleotides matching TRBD2. The sequencing input was PBMCs. The bases read TGTGCCAGCAGTTCCTGGACTAGCGGGACACTCTACAATGAGCAGTTCTTC. Its translation is CASSSWTSGTLYNEQFF.